Given below is one TCR beta chain in context. iRepertoire HTBI primers and Arm-PCR of CDR3 regions built TCR beta libraries. From the multiplex PCR reads, TCRdb called clonotypes with MiXCR, one entry per CDR3 protein. Of around 360,000 distinct CDR3 sequences in the sample, 16% were seen once. Time point indicated: newly diagnosed GD, antithyroid drugs for less than 3 months. There was RNA extracted from PBMCs, and the TCR library was made from it. V was trimmed by 5 bases and J by 4 bases, leaving 15 bases between them. There are 15 residues in the CDR3. Looked up from germline, CDR1 is SGHTA and CDR2 is FQGNSA. This sample stems from a study of regulatory T cells in long-lasting Graves disease. The same data also went into a second study, on T cells in Graves' hyperthyroidism and ophthalmopathy. Per that study: A set of HTBI primers served as the primers for a first-round RT-PCR of the TCR CDR3.

The genes are TRBV7-2 and TRBJ1-3, with D possibly being TRBD1 (6 bases). The origin of this receptor is a woman between 18 and 29 years old with Graves disease. The starting material was peripheral blood mononuclear cells (PBMCs), obtained at new diagnosis, from a patient treated with antithyroid drugs. The CDR3 protein is CASSAMEGVGNTIYF. Here the CDR3 DNA reads TGTGCCAGCAGCGCCATGGAGGGGGTAGGAAACACCATATATTTT.